These 7 T cell receptor beta chains came from one sample sequenced in a study of blood T cell repertoires in COVID-19. Only in-frame clones appear in the TCRdb table, and some are missing; sequencing was by immunoSEQ multiplex PCR. The table has 45,000 to 65,000 clones, roughly 79% seen once; the top ten hold approximately 3.4%. Sample: peripheral blood. These receptors were collected from a man aged 55 to 70 with acute or convalescent COVID-19.

The chain carries TRBV21-1 and TRBJ1-4; no DNA check was done on the table's D call, TRBD1. TRBV21-1 is termed a pseudogene. The CDR3 contains 18 residues. The CDR3 DNA is TGTGCCAGCAGCAAAGATACGCTACGACAGGCGATAGATGAAAAACTGTTTTTT. Translated: CASSKDTLRQAIDEKLFF.

The chain links TRBV27 to TRBJ1-5, with 10 positions matching TRBD1. The V gene end was trimmed by 3 bases and the J gene end by 2 bases; junction bases not matched to a gene: 1. This CDR3 is built from 15 residues. In germline, CDR1 is MNHEY, CDR2 SMNVEV (reference sequence). CDR3 in amino acids: CASSLGTGGNQPQHF. For the CDR3, the DNA is TGTGCCAGCAGTTTGGGGACAGGGGGCAATCAGCCCCAGCATTTT.

The gene calls are TRBV5-4 and TRBJ1-1; TRBD1 is a possible D gene (6 bases). Trimming left V 0 bases short and J 3 bases short, with 9 bases between. Germline CDR1 and CDR2: SGHNT and YYREEE (reference sequence). The CDR3 runs 14 residues. The CDR3 DNA reads TGTGCCAGCAGCTTGGAGGGGGTCTACACTGAAGCTTTCTTT. Its protein product is CASSLEGVYTEAFF. Based on the CDR3 plus reference TRBV5-4 and TRBJ1-1, the full variable domain is ETGVTQSPTHLIKTRGQQVTLRCSSQSGHNTVSWYQQALGQGPQFIFQYYREEENGRGNFPPRFSGLQFPNYSSELNVNALELDDSALYLCASSLEGVYTEAFFGQGTRLTVV.

The chain couples TRBV27 to TRBJ2-7, with a tentative D call TRBD1 (5 bases). Germline lookup yields CDR1 MNHEY and CDR2 SMNVEV (reference sequence). Trimming left V 5 bases short and J 0 bases short, with 14 bases between. The CDR3 runs to 15 residues. The CDR3, as DNA: TGTGCCAGCAGTCCGAGGACAAGGTCCTCCTACGAGCAGTACTTC. The encoded protein is CASSPRTRSSYEQYF.

The chain links TRBV30 to TRBJ1-1; 9 bases fit TRBD1. The CDR3 has 17 residues. V lost 0 bases to trimming and J lost 0 bases; unmatched junction nucleotides: 8. Germline V gene data show CDR1 as GTSNPN and CDR2 as SVGIG (reference sequence). The CDR3 reads CAWSVMTGGKMNTEAFF. CDR3 DNA sequence: TGTGCCTGGAGTGTTATGACAGGGGGAAAAATGAACACTGAAGCTTTCTTT.

The chain combines TRBV7-8 with TRBJ1-1; D unclear. The germline V and J ends were trimmed by 5 bases and 11 bases, with 27 bases remaining between them. The CDR3 spans 16 residues. From germline, CDR1 is SGHVS and CDR2 FQNEAQ. CDR3 sequence reads: CASSDTANSVGRLAFF. The CDR3 DNA sequence: TGTGCCAGCAGCGATACGGCAAACTCGGTAGGGAGACTGGCTTTCTTT. The full variable domain, with the rest looked up from reference TRBV7-8 and TRBJ1-1, is GAGVSQSPRYKVAKRGQDVALRCDPISGHVSLFWYQQALGQGPEFLTYFQNEAQLDKSGLPSDRFFAERPEGSVSTLKIQRTQQEDSAVYLCASSDTANSVGRLAFFGQGTRLTVV.

The chain is built from TRBV5-1 and TRBJ2-5; D might be TRBD2 (5 bases). The germline gives CDR1 SGHRS, CDR2 YFSETQ. The V and J ends lost 0 bases and 2 bases respectively, with 8 bases between them. There are 14 residues in the CDR3. The CDR3 DNA reads TGCGCCAGCAGCTTGGGGACTGCTCAAGAGACCCAGTACTTC. This codes for CASSLGTAQETQYF.